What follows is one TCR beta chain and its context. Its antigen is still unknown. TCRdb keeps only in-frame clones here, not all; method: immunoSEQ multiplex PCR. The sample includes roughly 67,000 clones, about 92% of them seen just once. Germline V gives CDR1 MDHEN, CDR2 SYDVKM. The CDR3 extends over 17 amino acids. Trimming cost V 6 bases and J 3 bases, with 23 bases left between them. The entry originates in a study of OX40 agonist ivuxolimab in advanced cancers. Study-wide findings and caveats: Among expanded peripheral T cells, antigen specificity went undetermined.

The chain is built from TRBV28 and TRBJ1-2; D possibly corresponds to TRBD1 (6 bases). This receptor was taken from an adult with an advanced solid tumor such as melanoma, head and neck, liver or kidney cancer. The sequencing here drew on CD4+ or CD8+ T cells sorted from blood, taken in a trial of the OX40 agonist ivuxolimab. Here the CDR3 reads CASRFAVGGGVDYGYTF. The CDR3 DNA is TGTGCCAGCAGGTTCGCGGTTGGAGGGGGAGTGGACTATGGCTACACCTTC.